This T cell receptor (beta chain) was sequenced for a study of blood T cell repertoires in COVID-19. Whole-study context: Spain, Italy and the United States supplied samples that represented acute and convalescent COVID-19. PBMCs, B-cell-depleted T cells, or T cells provided the cDNA or gDNA that made up the material.

The CDR3 is made up of 15 amino acids. The germline V gene has CDR1 SGHTA and CDR2 FQGNSA. Germline trimming cut 5 bases from V and 2 bases from J; bases unmatched to any gene: 5. Original analysis: Estimates of nucleated cell counts were drawn from the amplification of reference gene primers. The assay was immunoSEQ multiplex PCR, and TCRdb's table has in-frame clones only and misses some. The V and J calls and the clone size are those of that table, but D and trimming were determined from the DNA. This sample yields around 95,000 clones, of which 70% to 90% are seen a single time; around 5.4% belongs to the top ten.

This receptor was obtained from a human donor in a cohort sampled during active COVID-19. The chain joins TRBV7-2 to TRBJ2-2, with TRBD2 matching over 7 bases. Sample: peripheral blood. The DNA of the CDR3 is TGTGCCAGCAGCCTGGGGGGGACTAACACCGGGGAGCTGTTTTTT. It is translated as CASSLGGTNTGELFF.